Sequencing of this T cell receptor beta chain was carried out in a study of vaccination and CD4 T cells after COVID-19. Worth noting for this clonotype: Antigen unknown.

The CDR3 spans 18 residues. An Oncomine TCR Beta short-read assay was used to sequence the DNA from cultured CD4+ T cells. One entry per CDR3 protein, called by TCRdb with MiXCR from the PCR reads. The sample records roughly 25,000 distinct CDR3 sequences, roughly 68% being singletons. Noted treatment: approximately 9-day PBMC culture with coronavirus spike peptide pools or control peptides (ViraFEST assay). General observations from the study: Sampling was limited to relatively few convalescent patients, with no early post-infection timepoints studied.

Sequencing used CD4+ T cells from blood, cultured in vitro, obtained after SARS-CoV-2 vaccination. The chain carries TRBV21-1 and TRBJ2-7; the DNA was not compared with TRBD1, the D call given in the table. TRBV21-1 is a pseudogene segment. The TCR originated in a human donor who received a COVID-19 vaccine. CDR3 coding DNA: TGTGCCAGCAGTCATATCCCTGGGCGGGGGGCTATCTCCTACGAGCAGTACTTC. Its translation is CASSHIPGRGAISYEQYF.